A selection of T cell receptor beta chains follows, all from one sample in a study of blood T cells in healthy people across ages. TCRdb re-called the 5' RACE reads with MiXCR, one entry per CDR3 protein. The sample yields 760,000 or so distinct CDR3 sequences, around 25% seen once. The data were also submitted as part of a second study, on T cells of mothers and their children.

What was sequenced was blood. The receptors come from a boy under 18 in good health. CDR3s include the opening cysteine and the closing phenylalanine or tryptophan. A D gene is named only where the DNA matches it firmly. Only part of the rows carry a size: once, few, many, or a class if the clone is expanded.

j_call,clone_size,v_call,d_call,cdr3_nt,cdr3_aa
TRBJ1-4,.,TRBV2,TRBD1,TGTGCCAGCCAGCCCTTTACAGGGGGTGAAAAACTGTTTTTT,CASQPFTGGEKLFF
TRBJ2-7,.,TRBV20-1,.,TGCAGTGCGATACAGGGCTCCCACGAGCAGTACTTC,CSAIQGSHEQYF
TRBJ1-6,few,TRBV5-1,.,TGCGCCAGCAGCCCCATCGGCGGGGATTCACCCCTCCACTTT,CASSPIGGDSPLHF
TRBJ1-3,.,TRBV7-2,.,TGTGCCAGCAGCCTTGGGACGGCAAACTCTGGAAACACCATATATTTT,CASSLGTANSGNTIYF
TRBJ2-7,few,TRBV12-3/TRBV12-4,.,TGTGCCAGCAATCTACAGGGTGGCGGCGAGCAGTACTTC,CASNLQGGGEQYF
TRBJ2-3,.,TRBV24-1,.,TGTGCCACCAGTGATCCAGATACGCAGTATTTT,CATSDPDTQYF
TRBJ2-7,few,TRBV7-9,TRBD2,TGCGCCAGCAAAATAGCGGGGGCATCCTACGAGCAGTACTTC,CASKIAGASYEQYF
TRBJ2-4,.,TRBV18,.,TGTGCCAGCTCACCGCTAGACGCGGAAAACATTCAGTACTTC,CASSPLDAENIQYF
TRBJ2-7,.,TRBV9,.,TGTGCCAGCAGCCCGGACGCCCGCTCATACGAGCAGTACTTC,CASSPDARSYEQYF
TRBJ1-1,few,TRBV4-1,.,TGCGCCAGCAGCCAAGGGAAACCGGGGCGGACGAACACTGAAGCTTTCTTT,CASSQGKPGRTNTEAFF
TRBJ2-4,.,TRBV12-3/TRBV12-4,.,TGTGCCAGCAGTAGAGCCGAAAACATTCAGTACTTC,CASSRAENIQYF
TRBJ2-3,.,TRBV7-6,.,TGTGCCATCGTTAGCACAGATACGCAGTATTTT,CAIVSTDTQYF
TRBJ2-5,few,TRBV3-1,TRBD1,TGTGCCAGCAGTCGGGGGAGGGGACAGGGCCGTTTACAAGAGACCCAGTACTTC,CASSRGRGQGRLQETQYF
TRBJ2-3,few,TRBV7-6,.,TGTGCCAGCAGCTGGACCACAGATACGCAGTATTTT,CASSWTTDTQYF
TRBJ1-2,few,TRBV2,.,TGTGCCAGCAGTGAACAGGGACCTAACTATGGCTACACCTTC,CASSEQGPNYGYTF
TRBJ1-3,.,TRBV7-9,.,TGTGCCAGCAGCTTACCGGGGACTAGTGGAAACACCATATATTTT,CASSLPGTSGNTIYF
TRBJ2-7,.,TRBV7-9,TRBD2,TGTGCCAGCAGAAGCGGGAAAGCCTACGAGCAGTACTTC,CASRSGKAYEQYF
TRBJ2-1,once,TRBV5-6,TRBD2,TGTGCCAGCACCACACTAGCGGTTACCTCCTACAATGAGCAGTTCTTC,CASTTLAVTSYNEQFF
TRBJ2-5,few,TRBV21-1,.,TGTGCCAGCAGCAAAATGAGCCAGGGGGCTGAAGAGACCCAGTACTTC,CASSKMSQGAEETQYF
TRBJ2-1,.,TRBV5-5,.,TGTGCCAGCAAGCTTCTATTCGGTAATGAGCAGTTCTTC,CASKLLFGNEQFF
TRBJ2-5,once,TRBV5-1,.,TGCGCCAGCAGCCCCGGCATGTCAGACCAAGAGACCCAGTACTTC,CASSPGMSDQETQYF
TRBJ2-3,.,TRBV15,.,TGTGCCACCAGCTGGACGGACAGCTTTACGCAGTATTTT,CATSWTDSFTQYF
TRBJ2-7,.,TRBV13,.,TGTGCCAGCAGCGGAGCGACAGGAACCACTATCTCCTACGGGCAGTACTTC,CASSGATGTTISYGQYF
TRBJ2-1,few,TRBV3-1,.,TGTGCCAGCAGCCACAGAAACACCTCCTACAATGAGCAGTTCTTC,CASSHRNTSYNEQFF
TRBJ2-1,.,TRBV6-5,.,TGTGCCAGCAGTGCCTCCTGGGGCAGGCCAGAGCAGTTCTTC,CASSASWGRPEQFF
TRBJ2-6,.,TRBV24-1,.,TGTGCCACCAGTGATTTCCACTCTGGGGCCAACGTCCTGACTTTC,CATSDFHSGANVLTF
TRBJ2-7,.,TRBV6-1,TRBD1,TGTGCCAGCAGTGAATTCAGGACAGGATCCTCCTACGAGCAGTACTTC,CASSEFRTGSSYEQYF
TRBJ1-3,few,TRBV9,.,TGTGCCAGCAGCGTAGTTCCCGTCGGCTCTGGAAACACCATATATTTT,CASSVVPVGSGNTIYF
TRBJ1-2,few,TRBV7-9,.,TGTGCCAGCAGCTCCTGGGGGGAAAATGGCTACACCTTC,CASSSWGENGYTF
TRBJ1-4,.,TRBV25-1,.,TGTGCCAGCAGTGAACAGGGAACGGAAAAACTGTTTTTT,CASSEQGTEKLFF
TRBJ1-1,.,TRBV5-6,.,TGTGCCAGCAGCCGGTCAGGGAAGAACACTGAAGCTTTCTTT,CASSRSGKNTEAFF
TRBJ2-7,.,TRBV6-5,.,TGTGCCAGCAGTTCCGTGACAGGTCCTACCTACGAGCAGTACTTC,CASSSVTGPTYEQYF
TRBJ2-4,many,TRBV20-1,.,TGCAGTGCTAGGTTCGGATTCGCTGGAAAAAACATTCAGTACTTC,CSARFGFAGKNIQYF
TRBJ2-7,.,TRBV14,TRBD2,TGTGCCAGCAGCCAAGGTTATAGCGGGACGCCCTACGAGCAGTACTTC,CASSQGYSGTPYEQYF
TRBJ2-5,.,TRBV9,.,TGTGCCAGCAGCTTGGGGTCTTCAAGGGAAAGTGAGACCCAGTACTTC,CASSLGSSRESETQYF
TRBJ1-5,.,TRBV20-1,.,TGCAGTGCTAGTCTTCGGGGGCAGCCCCAGCATTTT,CSASLRGQPQHF
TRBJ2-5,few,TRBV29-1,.,TGCAGCGTTGAAGATCTCCGGGGAAGAAGAGAGACCCAGTACTTC,CSVEDLRGRRETQYF
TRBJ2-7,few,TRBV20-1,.,TGCAGTGCTAGAGATCCCCTTCACTCCTACGAGCAGTACTTC,CSARDPLHSYEQYF
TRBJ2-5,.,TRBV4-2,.,TGTGCCAGCAGCGTCTCGCCACCACAAGAGACCCAGTACTTC,CASSVSPPQETQYF
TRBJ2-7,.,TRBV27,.,TGTGCCAGCAGTTTCGCTCCCTCCTACGAGCAGTACTTC,CASSFAPSYEQYF